Each of the 26 T cell receptor beta chains below was sequenced from the same sample in a study of shared clonotypes between healthy human individuals. Profiled with immunoSEQ multiplex PCR; TCRdb holds only in-frame clones, not every one. Of some 470,000 clones listed, around 80% are singletons. Sample: PBMCs. Receptors were obtained from a woman aged 40 to 50 in good health. Some clones in this sample may be carry-over from other donors' samples.

Concerning this clone itself: A read error may explain this, as a much larger clone is one base away. J is TRBJ2-3 and V is TRBV29-1; 8 nucleotides agree with TRBD2. The CDR3 is made up of 13 amino acids. Germline V gene lookup returns CDR1 SQVTM and CDR2 ANQGSEA. The CDR3 spells CSVVAGSTDAQYF. CDR3 nucleotides: TGCAGCGTCGTAGCGGGAAGCACAGATGCGCAGTATTTT.

The chain joins TRBV4-2 to TRBJ2-7, with no clear D. Germline V gene sequence: CDR1 LGHNA, CDR2 YNFKEQ. V was trimmed by 2 bases and J by 4 bases, leaving 9 bases between them. The length of the CDR3 is 13 residues. The CDR3 spells CASSQRVGYEQYF. The CDR3 DNA is TGTGCCAGCAGCCAACGCGTCGGTTACGAGCAGTACTTC.

The genes are TRBV19 and TRBJ1-4; TRBD1 agrees at 7 bases. The CDR3 length is 13 residues. V trimming: 0 bases; J trimming: 12 bases; junction bases outside the gene matches: 4. CDR1 and CDR2 from the germline V gene are LNHDA and SQIVND (reference sequence). CDR3 DNA sequence: TGTGCCAGTAGTATAGAGAGAAGGGGGCAACTGTTTTTT. It codes for CASSIERRGQLFF. Complete variable domain (other parts from reference TRBV19 and TRBJ1-4): DGGITQSPKYLFRKEGQNVTLSCEQNLNHDAMYWYRQDPGQGLRLIYYSQIVNDFQKGDIAEGYSVSREKKESFPLTVTSAQKNPTAFYLCASSIERRGQLFFGSGTQLSVL.

This chain connects TRBV6-6 to TRBJ2-3, with 7 bases that match TRBD2. The CDR3 spans 16 residues. CDR1 MNHNY and CDR2 SVGAGI come from the germline V gene (reference sequence). J lost 3 bases, V lost 1 base, and 7 bases had no gene match. The CDR3 DNA is TGTGCCAGCAGTTACTATCGGGGAGGGAGTACAGATACGCAGTATTTT. The encoded protein is CASSYYRGGSTDTQYF.

This chain uses TRBV4-2 with TRBJ2-7, with 8 bases lining up with TRBD1. Germline trimming cut 0 bases from V and 3 bases from J; bases unmatched to any gene: 7. In germline, CDR1 is LGHNA, CDR2 YNFKEQ. The CDR3 length is 16 residues. CDR3 in DNA: TGTGCCAGCAGCCAAGACACCGGGACAGGAGGCTACGAGCAGTACTTC. Its protein is CASSQDTGTGGYEQYF.

J is TRBJ2-7 and V is TRBV14, with D perhaps TRBD2 (5 bases). Germline CDR1 SGHDN, CDR2 FVKESK. The CDR3 totals 14 residues. Trimming took 2 bases from V and 3 from J, leaving 11 bases between them. The CDR3 DNA follows: TGTGCCAGCAGCCAATTTAGCGCTAACTACGAGCAGTACTTC. Amino acid sequence: CASSQFSANYEQYF.

The sample holds one count of this clone. Other DNA sequences within the sample encode an identical CDR3. This chain joins TRBV10-3 and TRBJ2-7, with 10 bases aligning to TRBD1. The V and J ends lost 8 bases and 3 bases, in that order; junction bases with no gene match: 1. The CDR3 contains 12 residues. Germline values: CDR1 ENHRY, CDR2 SYGVKD. This chain's CDR3 is CAIRDRGYEQYF. CDR3 nucleotides: TGTGCCATCCGGGACAGGGGCTACGAGCAGTACTTC.

The chain has TRBV20-1 and TRBJ2-3, with a weak D call TRBD2 (5 bases). Per the germline V gene, CDR1 is DFQATT and CDR2 is SNEGSKA (reference sequence). Trimming removed 6 bases at V and 3 bases at J, with 7 bases between. The CDR3 runs to 11 residues. The CDR3 DNA is TGCAGTGCATGGGAGACAGATACGCAGTATTTT. It yields the protein CSAWETDTQYF.

Points on this clone: Other DNA sequences within the sample encode an identical CDR3. The rearrangement links TRBV11-3 to TRBJ2-2; D unresolved. Between the trimmed V and J ends, which lost 1 base and 2 bases, there was a span of 11 bases. CDR1 is SGHNT, CDR2 YENEEA, per germline. This CDR3 comprises 16 residues. The CDR3 loop reads CASSLGMAPNTGELFF. The DNA for the CDR3 is TGTGCCAGCAGCTTAGGTATGGCCCCTAACACCGGGGAGCTGTTTTTT.

This chain uses TRBV19 with TRBJ1-5, with D perhaps matching TRBD1 (6 bases). Germline lookup yields CDR1 LNHDA and CDR2 SQIVND (reference sequence). Trimming removed 4 bases from V and 2 bases from J, with 12 bases in between. This CDR3 is 15 amino acids long. The CDR3 protein is CASSTLTGGNQPQHF. The DNA for the CDR3 is TGTGCCAGTAGTACCCTGACAGGTGGCAATCAGCCCCAGCATTTT.

J is TRBJ2-7 and V is TRBV7-3, with 10 bases aligning to TRBD2. This CDR3 is 15 amino acids long. Germline V gene lookup returns CDR1 SGHTA and CDR2 FQGTGA. The ends lost 5 bases at V and 4 bases at J; junction bases unmatched: 8. CDR3 bases: TGTGCCAGCAGCCTCCAACCGGGACTAGCGTACGAGCAGTACTTC. It encodes CASSLQPGLAYEQYF.

Note on this clone: The junction differs from germline at one of its ends, possibly a read error. Within the sample, other DNA sequences also encode this same CDR3. This sequence joins TRBV6-1 and TRBJ1-2; D not certain. The CDR3 runs 11 residues. Germline assignment: CDR1 MNHNS and CDR2 SASEGT. The CDR3 DNA reads as TGCGCCAGCAGTGTTAGGGATGGCTACACCTTC. Its translation: CASSVRDGYTF.

This rearrangement joins TRBV7-3 to TRBJ2-7; tentative D call: TRBD1 (5 bases). This CDR3 region has 13 residues. The V end lost 2 bases, the J end lost 2 bases, and 7 bases lay between the germline ends. Germline CDR1 reads SGHTA; CDR2 reads FQGTGA. Here the CDR3 reads CASSLDSTYEQYF. The CDR3 DNA is TGTGCCAGCAGCTTAGACAGCACCTACGAGCAGTACTTC.

This sequence joins TRBV9 and TRBJ1-2; possibly TRBD1 for D (5 bases). V lost 0 bases, J lost 8 bases, and 11 bases lay in between. CDR1 and CDR2 from the germline V gene are SGDLS and YYNGEE. The CDR3 length is 13 residues. CDR3 sequence (DNA): TGTGCCAGCAGCGTAGGAGAGGGGAACGGCTACACCTTC. It yields the protein CASSVGEGNGYTF.

The rearrangement links TRBV28 to TRBJ2-2; D is uncertain. The CDR3 is 14 residues long. Germline V CDR1 and CDR2: MDHEN, SYDVKM. V lost 3 bases to trimming and J lost 1 base, with 6 bases between them. CDR3 residues: CASSFRLNTGELFF. The CDR3 DNA reads as TGTGCCAGCAGTTTCCGGCTGAACACCGGGGAGCTGTTTTTT.

V usage is TRBV27 and J usage is TRBJ1-3; no reliable D call. The CDR3 is 15 amino acids. The V end lost 7 bases, the J end lost 0 bases, and 13 bases lay between the germline ends. Germline lookup yields CDR1 MNHEY and CDR2 SMNVEV (reference sequence). The CDR3 sequence: CASTKLPHSGNTIYF. In DNA form, the CDR3 reads TGTGCCAGCACCAAACTCCCCCACTCTGGAAACACCATATATTTT.

As regards this clone: One base away lies a much larger clone, so this may be a sequencing read error. The V call is TRBV25-1, the J call TRBJ2-5; no definite D call. CDR3 length equals 13 residues. Germline values: CDR1 MGHDK, CDR2 SYGVNS. The CDR3 sequence: CASSELVEEAQYF. Written as DNA, the CDR3 is TGTGCCAGCAGTGAACTCGTGGAAGAGGCCCAGTACTTC.

The CDR3 DNA follows: TGTGCCAGCAGCTCCCCCCAGGACCGAGTTAACTATGGCTACACCTTC. Protein product: CASSSPQDRVNYGYTF. V usage is TRBV7-9 and J usage is TRBJ1-2; the D is unclear. The V end lost 4 bases, the J end lost 1 base, and 16 bases lay between the germline ends. Per the germline V gene, CDR1 is SEHNR and CDR2 is FQNEAQ (reference sequence). This CDR3 is 16 amino acids long.

This chain connects TRBV10-3 to TRBJ1-2, with D uncertain. This CDR3 spans 20 amino acids. Trimming cost V 0 bases and J 1 base, with 24 bases left between them. Germline values: CDR1 ENHRY, CDR2 SYGVKD. The CDR3 bases are TGTGCCATCAGTGAGTCGTTGCGGCAGCCAAGCGCTGGTTTTAACTATGGCTACACCTTC. Amino acids: CAISESLRQPSAGFNYGYTF.

This clone was seen once. This rearrangement joins TRBV30 to TRBJ2-7; possibly TRBD1 or TRBD2 for D (7 bases each). Trimming left V 0 bases short and J 4 bases short, with 13 bases between. The CDR3 totals 14 residues. Germline V lookup: CDR1 GTSNPN, CDR2 SVGIG (reference sequence). Written as DNA, the CDR3 is TGTGCCTGGAGTGTGTCAGGGGGGGGGTACGAGCAGTACTTC. It yields the protein CAWSVSGGGYEQYF. Filled out from reference TRBV30 and TRBJ2-7, the complete variable domain reads SQTIHQWPATLVQPVGSPLSLECTVEGTSNPNLYWYRQAAGRGLQLLFYSVGIGQISSEVPQNLSASRPQDRQFILSSKKLLLSDSGFYLCAWSVSGGGYEQYFGPGTRLTVT.

The V and J genes are TRBV7-2 and TRBJ2-3; the D gene is possibly TRBD2 (5 bases). Germline V gene sequence: CDR1 SGHTA, CDR2 FQGNSA. Trimming pared 4 bases from V and 4 bases from J, leaving 15 bases between. The CDR3 covers 15 residues. The CDR3 is CASSSGNQKADTQYF. The CDR3 bases are TGTGCCAGCAGCTCGGGAAATCAGAAAGCAGATACGCAGTATTTT.

The chain is built from TRBV10-1 and TRBJ2-7; 7 bases map to TRBD2. Germline assignment: CDR1 WNHNN and CDR2 SYGVQD (reference sequence). V gave up 11 bases and J gave up 0 bases; unmatched junction bases: 16. CDR3 length: 16 residues. CDR3 protein: CAPQRLAVPFSYEQYF. In nucleotides, the CDR3 is TGCGCCCCGCAGCGCCTAGCGGTTCCTTTCTCCTACGAGCAGTACTTC.

The chain couples TRBV28 to TRBJ2-1, with 10 nucleotides matching TRBD2. The CDR3 consists of 15 residues. The V gene's germline CDR1 is MDHEN and CDR2 SYDVKM. Unmatched junction bases numbered 9, after V lost 6 bases and J lost 7 bases. The CDR3 nucleotides read TGTGCCAGCAGCCTTCTAGCGGGAGAATGGAATGAGCAGTTCTTC. Translated, it gives CASSLLAGEWNEQFF.

Turning to this clone: A far larger clone is off by one base, so a read error is likely. This same CDR3 is encoded by further DNA sequences in the sample. V and J are TRBV30 and TRBJ1-2; 8 bases are shared with TRBD1. Germline CDR1 is GTSNPN and CDR2 is SVGIG (reference sequence). The CDR3 covers 14 residues. The CDR3 loop is CAWRRDRSNYGYTF. CDR3 bases: TGTGCCTGGAGACGGGACAGGAGTAACTACGGCTACACCTTC.

The rearrangement uses TRBV10-3 and TRBJ2-5; a possible D gene is TRBD2 (6 bases). V lost 8 bases and J lost 5, with 18 bases in between. The CDR3 is 14 residues long. The germline V gene encodes CDR1 ENHRY and CDR2 SYGVKD. The CDR3 is CAIRDSGRRETQYF. The DNA for the CDR3 is TGTGCCATCCGGGATAGCGGTCGAAGGGAGACCCAGTACTTC.

The chain combines TRBV7-9 with TRBJ2-7; 8 nucleotides agree with TRBD2. In germline, CDR1 is SEHNR, CDR2 FQNEAQ (reference sequence). V lost 7 bases and J lost 6; bases outside the gene matches: 8. CDR3 size: 13 residues. CDR3 sequence: CASKSGSSGEQYF. DNA of the CDR3: TGTGCCAGCAAAAGCGGGAGTAGTGGCGAGCAGTACTTC.